Below are 9 T cell receptor beta chains sequenced from a single sample in a study of T cells in Graves' hyperthyroidism and ophthalmopathy. TCR beta CDR3 regions were amplified from RNA. The HTBI primer set served for first-round RT-PCR of the TCR CDR3. TCRdb re-called the multiplex PCR reads with MiXCR, one entry per CDR3 protein. The sample contains hundreds of thousands of distinct CDR3 sequences, less than 20% of which appear only once. What was sequenced was blood. These receptors were obtained from a man aged 40-55 years with Graves' ophthalmopathy.

This clonotype was seen more than once but under ten times. V usage is TRBV3-1 and J usage is TRBJ1-3; D may be TRBD1 (5 bases). The CDR3 contains 14 residues. Trimming cost V 4 bases and J 4 bases, with 11 bases left between them. Germline loops: CDR1 LGHDT, CDR2 YNNKEL (reference sequence). The CDR3 protein is CASSLRDDGNTIYF. The CDR3 nucleotides read TGTGCCAGCAGCCTCAGGGATGACGGAAACACCATATATTTT.

The chain employs TRBV29-1 and TRBJ2-6; 10 positions match TRBD1. The CDR3 length is 16 residues. CDR1 and CDR2 from the germline V gene are SQVTM and ANQGSEA. With 4 bases clipped from V and 4 bases from J, the junction kept 7 bases outside the gene matches. The DNA of the CDR3 is TGCAGCGTTGGTCCCGGGACAGGGGCCGGGGCCAACGTCCTGACTTTC. Translated: CSVGPGTGAGANVLTF.

This clonotype was observed a handful of times. The rearrangement joins TRBV29-1 to TRBJ1-1; 7 bases are shared with TRBD1. Per germline, CDR1 SQVTM and CDR2 ANQGSEA. The CDR3 has 14 amino acids. V shed 4 bases and J 0 bases; nucleotides not matched to a gene: 5. The CDR3 coding sequence is TGCAGCGTTGTCTCAGGGGGAATGAACACTGAAGCTTTCTTT. Its protein product is CSVVSGGMNTEAFF. Filled out from reference TRBV29-1 and TRBJ1-1, the complete variable domain reads SAVISQKPSRDICQRGTSLTIQCQVDSQVTMMFWYRQQPGQSLTLIATANQGSEATYESGFVIDKFPISRPNLTFSTLTVSNMSPEDSSIYLCSVVSGGMNTEAFFGQGTRLTVV.

There are many counts of this clonotype. The J gene is TRBJ2-7, the V gene TRBV6-2 or TRBV6-3; 8 positions agree with TRBD1. V gave up 0 bases and J gave up 4 bases; unmatched junction bases: 5. Germline-derived CDR1 and CDR2 are MNHEY and SVGEGT. The CDR3 runs to 15 residues. In DNA form, the CDR3 reads TGTGCCAGCAGTTACTCCGGACAGGGTTCGTACGAGCAGTACTTC. Encoded protein: CASSYSGQGSYEQYF.

A single count supports this clonotype. The chain is built from TRBV30 and TRBJ1-2; D is perhaps TRBD1 (5 bases). Germline CDR1 is GTSNPN and CDR2 is SVGIG (reference sequence). The CDR3 sequence is 13 residues long. V lost 2 bases and J 7 bases, leaving 14 bases between the germline ends. The CDR3 protein is CAWSPGLQGGYTF. The CDR3 DNA reads as TGTGCCTGGAGTCCCGGCCTCCAGGGTGGCTACACCTTC.

This clonotype was found a few times. J is TRBJ2-4 and V is TRBV7-3, with TRBD1 matching 8 bases. Germline V gene data show CDR1 as SGHTA and CDR2 as FQGTGA. The CDR3 sequence is 15 residues long. The ends lost 4 bases at V and 9 bases at J; junction bases unmatched: 11. The CDR3 DNA is TGTGCCAGCAGCTCTGGGACAGGCCCAAGCGGCATTCAGTACTTC. Residues: CASSSGTGPSGIQYF.

This clonotype was recorded many times. This rearrangement joins TRBV10-3 to TRBJ2-1, with D perhaps being TRBD1 or TRBD2 (5 bases each). Trimming cost V 7 bases and J 1 base, with 20 bases left between them. From germline, CDR1 is ENHRY and CDR2 SYGVKD. The CDR3 contains 17 residues. The CDR3 is CAIMGTRRERSYNEQFF. DNA for the CDR3: TGTGCCATCATGGGGACCAGACGAGAGAGATCCTACAATGAGCAGTTCTTC.

This clonotype showed up many times. J is TRBJ2-3 and V is TRBV3-1; 12 nucleotides match TRBD2. J lost 5 bases, V lost 0 bases, and 3 bases had no gene match. This CDR3 spans 16 amino acids. From germline, CDR1 is LGHDT and CDR2 YNNKEL (reference sequence). The DNA for the CDR3 is TGTGCCAGCAGCCAAGAAGGACTAGCGGGACAAGATACGCAGTATTTT. Encoded protein: CASSQEGLAGQDTQYF.

This chain joins TRBV5-1 and TRBJ2-2; 8 bases match TRBD2. J lost 9 bases, V lost 0 bases, and 10 bases had no gene match. In germline, CDR1 is SGHRS, CDR2 YFSETQ. The CDR3 loop spans 16 amino acids. The CDR3 bases are TGCGCCAGCAGCTTGGACCCCCCCAGACTAGCGAGGGAGCTGTTTTTT. It codes for CASSLDPPRLARELFF.